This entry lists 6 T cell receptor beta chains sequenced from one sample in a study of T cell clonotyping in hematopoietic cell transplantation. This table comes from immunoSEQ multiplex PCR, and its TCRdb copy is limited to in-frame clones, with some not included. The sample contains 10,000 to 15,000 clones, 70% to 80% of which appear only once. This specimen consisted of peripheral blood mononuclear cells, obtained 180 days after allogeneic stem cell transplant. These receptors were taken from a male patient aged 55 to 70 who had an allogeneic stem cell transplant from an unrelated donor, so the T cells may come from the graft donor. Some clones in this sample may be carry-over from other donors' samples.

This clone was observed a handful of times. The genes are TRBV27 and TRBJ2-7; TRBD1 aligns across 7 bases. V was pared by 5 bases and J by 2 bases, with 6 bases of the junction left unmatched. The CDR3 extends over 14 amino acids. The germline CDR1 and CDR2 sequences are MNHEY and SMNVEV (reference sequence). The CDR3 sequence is CASSPGTVPYEQYF. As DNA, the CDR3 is TGTGCCAGCAGTCCCGGGACAGTACCCTACGAGCAGTACTTC.

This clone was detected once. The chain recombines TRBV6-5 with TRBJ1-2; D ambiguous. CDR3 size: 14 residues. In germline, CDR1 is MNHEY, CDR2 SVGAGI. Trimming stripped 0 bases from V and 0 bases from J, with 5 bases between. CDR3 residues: CASSYSQANYGYTF. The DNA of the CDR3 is TGTGCCAGCAGTTACTCGCAAGCTAACTATGGCTACACCTTC.

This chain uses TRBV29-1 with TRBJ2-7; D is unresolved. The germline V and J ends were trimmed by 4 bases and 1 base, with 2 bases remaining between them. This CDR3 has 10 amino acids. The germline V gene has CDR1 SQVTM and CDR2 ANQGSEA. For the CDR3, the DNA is TGCAGCGTTGGATCCTACGAGCAGTACTTC. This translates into CSVGSYEQYF.

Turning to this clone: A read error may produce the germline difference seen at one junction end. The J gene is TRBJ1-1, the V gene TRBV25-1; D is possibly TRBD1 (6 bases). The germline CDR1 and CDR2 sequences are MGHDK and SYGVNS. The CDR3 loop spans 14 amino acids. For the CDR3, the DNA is TGCGCCAGCAGTGAATACGGGAGACAGGCCGAAGCTTTCTTT. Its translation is CASSEYGRQAEAFF. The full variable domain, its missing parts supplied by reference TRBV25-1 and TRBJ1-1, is EADIYQTPRYLVIGTGKKITLECSQTMGHDKMYWYQQDPGMELHLIHYSYGVNSTEKGDLSSESTVSRIRTEHFPLTLESARPSHTSQYLCASSEYGRQAEAFFGQGTRLTVV.

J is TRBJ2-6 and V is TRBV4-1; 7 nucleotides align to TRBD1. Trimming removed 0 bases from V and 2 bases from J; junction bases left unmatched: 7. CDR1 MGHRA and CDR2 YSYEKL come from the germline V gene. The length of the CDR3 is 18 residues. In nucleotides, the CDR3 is TGCGCCAGCAGCCAAGACGGTCCTGGGACAGCTGGGGCCAACGTCCTGACTTTC. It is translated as CASSQDGPGTAGANVLTF.

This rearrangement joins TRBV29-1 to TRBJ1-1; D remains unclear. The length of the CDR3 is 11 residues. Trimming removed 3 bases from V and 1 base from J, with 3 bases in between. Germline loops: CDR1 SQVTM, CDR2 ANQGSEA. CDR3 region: CSVDKNTEAFF. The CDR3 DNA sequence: TGCAGCGTTGACAAGAACACTGAAGCTTTCTTT. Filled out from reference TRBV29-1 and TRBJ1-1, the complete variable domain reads SAVISQKPSRDICQRGTSLTIQCQVDSQVTMMFWYRQQPGQSLTLIATANQGSEATYESGFVIDKFPISRPNLTFSTLTVSNMSPEDSSIYLCSVDKNTEAFFGQGTRLTVV.